This TCR beta chain stems from a study of identical twins. Findings of the study overall: There was more out-of-frame TCR alpha sharing in monozygotic twins than models estimated.

Germline CDR1 is DFQATT and CDR2 is SNEGSKA (reference sequence). Trimming removed 3 bases at V and 6 bases at J, with 4 bases between. The CDR3 is 10 residues long. Healthy Caucasians alone served as donors. At least ten counts were recorded for this clonotype. Antigen specificity is unknown. TCRdb reprocessed the 5' RACE reads via MiXCR and lists one record per CDR3 protein. The profile shows about 520,000 distinct CDR3 sequences, around 20% of them singletons. These data were also filed under a second study, of T cells expressing NK-cell markers.

Specimen: CD4+ T cells sorted from blood. The chain links TRBV20-1 to TRBJ2-3; no definite D call. The TCR originated in a woman between 18 and 29 years old in good health. Written as DNA, the CDR3 is TGCAGTGCTAGCCGTGATACGCAGTATTTT. It is translated as CSASRDTQYF.